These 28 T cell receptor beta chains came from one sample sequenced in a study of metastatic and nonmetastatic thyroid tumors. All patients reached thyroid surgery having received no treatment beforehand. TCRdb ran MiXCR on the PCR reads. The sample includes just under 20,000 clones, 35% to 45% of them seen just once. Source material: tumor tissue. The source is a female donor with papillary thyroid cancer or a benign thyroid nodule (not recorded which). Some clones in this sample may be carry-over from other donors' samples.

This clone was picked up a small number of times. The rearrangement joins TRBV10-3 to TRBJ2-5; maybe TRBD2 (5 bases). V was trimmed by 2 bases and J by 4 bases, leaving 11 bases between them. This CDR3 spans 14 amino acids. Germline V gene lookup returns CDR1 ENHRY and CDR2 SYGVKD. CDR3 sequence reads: CAISEVGSGETQYF. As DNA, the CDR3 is TGTGCCATCAGTGAGGTGGGGAGTGGAGAGACCCAGTACTTC.

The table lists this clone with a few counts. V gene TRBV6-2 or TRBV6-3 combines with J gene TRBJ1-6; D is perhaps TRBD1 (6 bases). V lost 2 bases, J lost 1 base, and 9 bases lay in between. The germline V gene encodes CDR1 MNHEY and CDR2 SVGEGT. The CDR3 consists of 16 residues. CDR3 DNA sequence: TGTGCCAGCAGTTACGGAGGGGGGTCCTATAATTCACCCCTCCACTTT. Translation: CASSYGGGSYNSPLHF.

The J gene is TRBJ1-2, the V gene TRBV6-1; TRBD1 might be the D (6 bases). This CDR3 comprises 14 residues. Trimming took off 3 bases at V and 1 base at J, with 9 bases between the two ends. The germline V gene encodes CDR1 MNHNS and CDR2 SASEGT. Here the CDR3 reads CASSEGDNNYGYTF. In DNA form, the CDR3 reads TGTGCCAGCAGTGAGGGGGACAATAACTATGGCTACACCTTC.

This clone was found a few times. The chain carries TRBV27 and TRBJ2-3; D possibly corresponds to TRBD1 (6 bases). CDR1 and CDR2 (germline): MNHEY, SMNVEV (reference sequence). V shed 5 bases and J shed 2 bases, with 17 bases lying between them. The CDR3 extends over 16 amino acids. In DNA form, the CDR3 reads TGTGCCAGCAGTCTTAGACCGGGACAAAACACAGATACGCAGTATTTT. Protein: CASSLRPGQNTDTQYF.

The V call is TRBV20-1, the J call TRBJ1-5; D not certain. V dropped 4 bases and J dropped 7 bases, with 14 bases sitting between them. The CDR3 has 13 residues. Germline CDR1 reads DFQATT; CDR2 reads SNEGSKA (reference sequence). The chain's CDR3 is CSATGRGNQPQHF. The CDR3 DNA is TGCAGTGCTACAGGACGGGGAAACCAGCCCCAGCATTTT.

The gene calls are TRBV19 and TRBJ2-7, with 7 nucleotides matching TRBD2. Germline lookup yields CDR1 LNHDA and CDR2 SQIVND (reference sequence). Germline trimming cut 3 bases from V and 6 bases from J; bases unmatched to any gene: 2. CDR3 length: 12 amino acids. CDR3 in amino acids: CASSIPGGEQYV. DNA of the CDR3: TGTGCCAGTAGTATTCCGGGAGGCGAGCAGTACGTC.

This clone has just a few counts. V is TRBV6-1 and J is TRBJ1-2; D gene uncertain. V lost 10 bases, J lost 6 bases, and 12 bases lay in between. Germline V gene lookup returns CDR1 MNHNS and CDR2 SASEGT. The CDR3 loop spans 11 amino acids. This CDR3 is CATGGLDGYTF. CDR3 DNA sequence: TGTGCCACCGGAGGGCTCGATGGCTACACCTTC.

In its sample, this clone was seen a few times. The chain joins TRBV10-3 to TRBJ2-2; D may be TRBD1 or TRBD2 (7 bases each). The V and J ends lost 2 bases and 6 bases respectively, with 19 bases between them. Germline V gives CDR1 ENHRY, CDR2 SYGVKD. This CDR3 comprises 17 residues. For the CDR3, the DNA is TGTGCCATCAGTGAGCGCCGGGGGGCAGGGGGTCCCGGGGAGCTGTTTTTT. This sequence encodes CAISERRGAGGPGELFF.

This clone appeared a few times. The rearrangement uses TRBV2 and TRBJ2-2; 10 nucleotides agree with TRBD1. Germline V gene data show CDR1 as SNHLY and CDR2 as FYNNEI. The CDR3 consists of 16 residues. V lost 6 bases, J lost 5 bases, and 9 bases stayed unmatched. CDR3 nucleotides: TGTGCCAGCAGAAGACCGGGACAGGGGAAGACCGGGGAGCTGTTTTTT. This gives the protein CASRRPGQGKTGELFF.

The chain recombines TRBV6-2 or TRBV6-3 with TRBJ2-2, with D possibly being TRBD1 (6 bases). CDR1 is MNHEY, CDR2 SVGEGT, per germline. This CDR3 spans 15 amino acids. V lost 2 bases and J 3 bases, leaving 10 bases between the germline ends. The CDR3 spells CASSYTGTHTGELFF. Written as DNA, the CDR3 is TGTGCCAGCAGTTACACAGGGACACACACCGGGGAGCTGTTTTTT.

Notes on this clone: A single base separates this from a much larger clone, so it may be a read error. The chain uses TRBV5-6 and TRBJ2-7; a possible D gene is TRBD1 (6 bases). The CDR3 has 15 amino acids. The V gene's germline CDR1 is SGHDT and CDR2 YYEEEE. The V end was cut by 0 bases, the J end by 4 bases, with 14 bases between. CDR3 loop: CASSLGDIGSYEQYF. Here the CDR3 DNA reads TGTGCCAGCAGCTTGGGGGACATTGGGTCATACGAGCAGTACTTC.

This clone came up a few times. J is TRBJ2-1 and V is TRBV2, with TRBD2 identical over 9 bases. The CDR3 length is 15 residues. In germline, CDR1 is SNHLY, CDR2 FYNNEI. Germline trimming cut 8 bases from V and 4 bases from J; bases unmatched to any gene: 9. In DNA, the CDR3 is TGTGCCAGCCGAGCTAGGCTAGCGGGGTACAATGAGCAGTTCTTC. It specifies CASRARLAGYNEQFF.

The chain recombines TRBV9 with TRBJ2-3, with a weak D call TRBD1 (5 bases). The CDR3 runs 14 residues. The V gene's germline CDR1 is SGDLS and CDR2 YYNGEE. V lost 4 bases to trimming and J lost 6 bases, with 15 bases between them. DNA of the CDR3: TGTGCCAGCAGCTACTCCAGGTCAGGGGATACGCAGTATTTT. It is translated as CASSYSRSGDTQYF.

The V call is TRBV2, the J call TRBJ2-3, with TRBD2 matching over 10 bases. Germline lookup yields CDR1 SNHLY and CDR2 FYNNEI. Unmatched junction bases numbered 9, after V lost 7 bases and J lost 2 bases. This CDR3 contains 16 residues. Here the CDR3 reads CASTKGTSVTTDTQYF. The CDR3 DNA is TGTGCCAGCACCAAGGGGACTAGCGTCACCACAGATACGCAGTATTTT.

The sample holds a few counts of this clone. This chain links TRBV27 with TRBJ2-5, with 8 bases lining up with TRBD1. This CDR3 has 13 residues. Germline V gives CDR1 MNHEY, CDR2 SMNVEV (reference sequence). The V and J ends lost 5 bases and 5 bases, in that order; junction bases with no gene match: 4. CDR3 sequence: CASSGQGLETQYF. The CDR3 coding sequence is TGTGCCAGCAGTGGACAGGGTTTGGAGACCCAGTACTTC.

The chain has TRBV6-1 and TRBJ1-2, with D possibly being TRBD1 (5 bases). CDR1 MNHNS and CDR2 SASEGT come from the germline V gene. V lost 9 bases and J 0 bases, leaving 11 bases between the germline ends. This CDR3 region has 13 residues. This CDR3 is CASKGLANYGYTF. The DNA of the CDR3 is TGTGCCAGTAAGGGACTAGCTAACTATGGCTACACCTTC.

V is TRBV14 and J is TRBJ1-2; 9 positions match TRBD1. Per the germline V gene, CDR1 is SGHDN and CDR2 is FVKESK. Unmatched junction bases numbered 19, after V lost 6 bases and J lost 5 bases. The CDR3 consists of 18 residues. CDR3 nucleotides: TGTGCCAGCAGGCCTACGGGACAGGGAAGCAGGAGGGCTTATGGCTACACCTTC. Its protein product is CASRPTGQGSRRAYGYTF.

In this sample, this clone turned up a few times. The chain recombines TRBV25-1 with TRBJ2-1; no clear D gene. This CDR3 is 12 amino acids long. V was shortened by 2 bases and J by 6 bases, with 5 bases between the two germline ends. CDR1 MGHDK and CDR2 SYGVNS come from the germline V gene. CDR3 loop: CASSETSNEQFF. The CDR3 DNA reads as TGTGCCAGCAGTGAAACTTCCAATGAGCAGTTCTTC.

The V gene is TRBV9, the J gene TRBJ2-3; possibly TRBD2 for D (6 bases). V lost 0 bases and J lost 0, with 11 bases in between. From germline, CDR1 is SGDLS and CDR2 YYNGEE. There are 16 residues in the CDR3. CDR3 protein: CASSVAGGESTDTQYF. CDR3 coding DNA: TGTGCCAGCAGCGTAGCCGGGGGAGAAAGCACAGATACGCAGTATTTT.

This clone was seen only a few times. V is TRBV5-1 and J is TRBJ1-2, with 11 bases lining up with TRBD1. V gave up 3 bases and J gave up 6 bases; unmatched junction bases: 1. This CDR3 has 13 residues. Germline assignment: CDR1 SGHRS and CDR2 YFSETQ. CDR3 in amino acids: CASSWTGGDGYTF. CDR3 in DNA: TGCGCCAGCAGCTGGACAGGGGGCGATGGCTACACCTTC.

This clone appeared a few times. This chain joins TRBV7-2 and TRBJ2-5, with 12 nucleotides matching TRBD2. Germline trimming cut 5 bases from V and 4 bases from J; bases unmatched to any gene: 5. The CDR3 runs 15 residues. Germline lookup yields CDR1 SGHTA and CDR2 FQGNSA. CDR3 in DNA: TGTGCCAGCAGCCCTAGCGGGGGGGCCGGAGAGACCCAGTACTTC. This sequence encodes CASSPSGGAGETQYF.

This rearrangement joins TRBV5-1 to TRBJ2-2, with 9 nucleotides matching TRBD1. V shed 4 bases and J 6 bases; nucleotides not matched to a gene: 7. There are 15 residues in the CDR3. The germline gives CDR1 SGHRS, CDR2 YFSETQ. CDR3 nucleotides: TGCGCCAGCAGCCCCGGACAGGGGTACGCCGGGGAGCTGTTTTTT. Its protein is CASSPGQGYAGELFF.

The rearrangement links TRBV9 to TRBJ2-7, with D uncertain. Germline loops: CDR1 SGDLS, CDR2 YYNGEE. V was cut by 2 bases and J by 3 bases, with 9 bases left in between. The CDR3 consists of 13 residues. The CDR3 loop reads CASSVKNGYEQYF. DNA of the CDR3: TGTGCCAGCAGCGTGAAAAACGGCTACGAGCAGTACTTC.

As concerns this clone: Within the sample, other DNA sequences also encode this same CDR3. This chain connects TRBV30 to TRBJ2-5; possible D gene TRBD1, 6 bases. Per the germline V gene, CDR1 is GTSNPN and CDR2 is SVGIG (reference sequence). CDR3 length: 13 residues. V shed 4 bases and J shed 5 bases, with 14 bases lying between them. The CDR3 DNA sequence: TGTGCCTGGAAGGCAGGGGCAGTGGAGACCCAGTACTTC. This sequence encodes CAWKAGAVETQYF. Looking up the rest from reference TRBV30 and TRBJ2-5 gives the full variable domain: SQTIHQWPATLVQPVGSPLSLECTVEGTSNPNLYWYRQAAGRGLQLLFYSVGIGQISSEVPQNLSASRPQDRQFILSSKKLLLSDSGFYLCAWKAGAVETQYFGPGTRLLVL.

The CDR3 DNA sequence: TGTGCCAGCAGGGTGGACAGGGGGCCGTACACCGGGGAGCTGTTTTTT. Residues: CASRVDRGPYTGELFF. V is TRBV28 and J is TRBJ2-2; TRBD1 matches at 11 bases. The V gene end was trimmed by 6 bases and the J gene end by 3 bases; junction bases not matched to a gene: 6. The CDR3 length is 16 residues. Germline V gene lookup returns CDR1 MDHEN and CDR2 SYDVKM.

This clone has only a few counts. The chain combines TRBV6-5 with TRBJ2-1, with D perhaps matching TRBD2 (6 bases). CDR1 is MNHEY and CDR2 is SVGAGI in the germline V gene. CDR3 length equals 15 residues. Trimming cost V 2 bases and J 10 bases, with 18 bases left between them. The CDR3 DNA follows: TGTGCCAGCAGTTACAGGGCGGAGGGGAGGAACGAGCAGTTCTTC. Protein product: CASSYRAEGRNEQFF.

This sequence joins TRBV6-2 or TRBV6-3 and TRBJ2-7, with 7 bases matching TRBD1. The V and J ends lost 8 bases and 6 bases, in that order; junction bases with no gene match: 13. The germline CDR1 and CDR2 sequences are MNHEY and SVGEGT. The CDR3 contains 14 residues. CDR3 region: CASGTRQGISEQYF. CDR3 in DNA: TGTGCCAGCGGTACCCGACAGGGTATTAGCGAGCAGTACTTC.

The CDR3 nucleotides are TGTGCCAGCAGTTCTAATCTTCGGGGCCCGAACACCGGGGAGCTGTTTTTT. Its translation: CASSSNLRGPNTGELFF. The chain is built from TRBV6-5 and TRBJ2-2; D may match TRBD1 or TRBD2 (5 bases each). The CDR3 sequence is 17 residues long. The ends were cut back, 4 bases at V and 0 bases at J, with 15 bases in the middle. The germline V gene has CDR1 MNHEY and CDR2 SVGAGI.